This TCR beta chain comes out of a study of T cell changes during pregnancy in multiple sclerosis. Sequenced by immunoSEQ multiplex PCR; TCRdb stores in-frame clones only, minus some. Here the sample spans 48,000 or so clones, 85% to 95% being singletons. This CDR3 is 13 amino acids long. The germline V gene encodes CDR1 SGHTA and CDR2 FQGTGA. Trimming shortened V by 3 bases and J by 6 bases, and 8 bases separated the two germline ends. Specimen: CD4+ T cells from peripheral blood mononuclear cells, collected in the first trimester of pregnancy. The sequence derives from a female donor with multiple sclerosis, enrolled in a pregnancy study. The rearrangement links TRBV7-3 to TRBJ2-2; a weak D match, TRBD1 (5 bases). The CDR3 DNA sequence: TGTGCCAGCAGCTTGGGGCCGGCCGGGGAGCTGTTTTTT. This translates into CASSLGPAGELFF.